This is a list of T cell receptor beta chains from one sample in a study of control samples from healthy donors and cancer patients. Using immunoSEQ multiplex PCR, the repertoire was profiled, and TCRdb retains in-frame clones only, with some absent. The table records tens of thousands of clones, about four fifths of them present only once. Sequencing used blood. The receptors stem from a man in his 70s in good health. The CDR3 runs from the conserved cysteine through the conserved F or W. D genes are given only for firm matches. The size of a clone is reported for some rows only, either as once, few or many, or as a class for expanded clones.

D gene | clone size | J gene | V gene | CDR3 DNA | CDR3 protein
. | . | TRBJ1-2 | TRBV28 | TGTGCCAGCAGTCCCATCGGTGGGTATGGCTACACCTTC | CASSPIGGYGYTF
. | . | TRBJ1-2 | TRBV7-8 | TGTGCCAGCAGCACCCTCGGGCAGGGAGACTATGGCTACACCTTC | CASSTLGQGDYGYTF
TRBD2 | . | TRBJ2-5 | TRBV24-1 | TGTGCCACCAGTGGGCCTAGCGGGCGCCTGCCTACAGAGACCCAGTACTTC | CATSGPSGRLPTETQYF
. | . | TRBJ2-1 | TRBV19 | TGTGCCAGTAGCGTTAGGAATGAGCAGTTCTTC | CASSVRNEQFF
. | . | TRBJ2-1 | TRBV21-1 | TGTGCCAGCAGCATTTCGACTAGCGGGAGTGGCAATGAGCAGTTCTTC | CASSISTSGSGNEQFF
. | . | TRBJ1-4 | TRBV9 | TGTGCCAGCAGCGTCCCACCCAATGAAAAACTGTTTTTT | CASSVPPNEKLFF
. | . | TRBJ1-4 | TRBV29-1 | TGCAGCGTTGGGACGGGTGCAACTAATGAAAAACTGTTTTTT | CSVGTGATNEKLFF
. | . | TRBJ2-7 | TRBV12-3/TRBV12-4 | TGTGCCAGCAGTTTAGGGGCCTACGAGCAGTACTTC | CASSLGAYEQYF
. | . | TRBJ1-1 | TRBV5-1 | TGCGCCAGCAAAGGGGGGGCTTTCTACAACACTGAAGCTTTCTTT | CASKGGAFYNTEAFF
TRBD2 | few | TRBJ2-1 | TRBV30 | TGTGCCTGGAGTACCGGGAGGGCCGATGAGCAGTTCTTC | CAWSTGRADEQFF
TRBD2 | . | TRBJ2-1 | TRBV4-1 | TGCGCCAGCAGCCAACTAGCGGGGAGCTCCTACAATGAGCAGTTCTTC | CASSQLAGSSYNEQFF
TRBD2 | . | TRBJ2-1 | TRBV4-1 | TGCGCCAGCAGCCTGAGAACTAGCGGGGGCCTCGGGAATGAGCAGTTCTTC | CASSLRTSGGLGNEQFF
TRBD1 | . | TRBJ1-1 | TRBV28 | TGTGCCAGCAGTTCAATCACAGGGGCGATTGGGAACACTGAAGCTTTCTTT | CASSSITGAIGNTEAFF
. | . | TRBJ1-6 | TRBV6-5 | TGTGCCACGGGGAGAAGACATTCACCCCTCCACTTT | CATGRRHSPLHF
. | few | TRBJ1-3 | TRBV7-2 | TGTGCCAGCAGCTTAGCCGGGGTAGCTGGAAACACCATATATTTT | CASSLAGVAGNTIYF
. | . | TRBJ2-1 | TRBV7-9 | TGTGCCAGCAGCTTAGATCTTATCTCCTACAATGAGCAGTTCTTC | CASSLDLISYNEQFF
. | . | TRBJ1-2 | TRBV6-6 | TGTGCCAGCAGTTATGGCGGAACTAACTATGGCTACACCTTC | CASSYGGTNYGYTF
. | . | TRBJ2-5 | TRBV24-1 | TGTGCCACCAGCAGAACCGGGACGAAAGAGACCCAGTACTTC | CATSRTGTKETQYF
. | few | TRBJ2-3 | TRBV28 | TGTGCCAGCAGTTCGTCCGGGACCTTAACAGATACGCAGTATTTT | CASSSSGTLTDTQYF
. | . | TRBJ1-2 | TRBV28 | TGTGCCAGCAGTCCCGCACAGGAGGTCTACACCTTC | CASSPAQEVYTF
TRBD2 | . | TRBJ2-7 | TRBV2 | TGTGCCAGCAGTGAAAGAAAGCGGGGCTACGAGCAGTACTTC | CASSERKRGYEQYF
. | once | TRBJ1-5 | TRBV2 | TGTGCCAGCAGTGAGCCTCTCCTCAATCAGCCCCAGCATTTT | CASSEPLLNQPQHF
. | . | TRBJ2-6 | TRBV3-1/TRBV3-2 | TGTGCCAGCAGCCGCGACTACTCTGGGGCCAACGTCCTGACTTTC | CASSRDYSGANVLTF
TRBD1 | once | TRBJ1-4 | TRBV28 | TGTGCCAGCACCGGGACAGGGGGCGGTGAAAAACTGTTTTTT | CASTGTGGGEKLFF
. | . | TRBJ1-2 | TRBV5-1 | TGCGCCAGCAGCCCGGTGCCGGGGAGGCATGGCTACACCTTC | CASSPVPGRHGYTF
. | . | TRBJ1-2 | TRBV6-5 | TGTGCCAGCAGTTACACGTTTTACACTGGCTACACCTTC | CASSYTFYTGYTF
. | once | TRBJ1-4 | TRBV5-4 | TGTGCCAGCAGCTTTGGTGGTGGAGGGCGGGGTGAAAAACTGTTTTTT | CASSFGGGGRGEKLFF
. | . | TRBJ2-3 | TRBV11-2 | TGTGCCAGCAGCTTAACCGCAGATACGCAGTATTTT | CASSLTADTQYF
TRBD1 | . | TRBJ2-1 | TRBV7-9 | TGTGCCAGCAGCCCCTCCGGGACAGGGTTTTATAATGAGCAGTTCTTC | CASSPSGTGFYNEQFF
. | . | TRBJ2-1 | TRBV5-5 | TGTGCCAGCACCGAACAGGGTGGCAATGAGCAGTTCTTC | CASTEQGGNEQFF